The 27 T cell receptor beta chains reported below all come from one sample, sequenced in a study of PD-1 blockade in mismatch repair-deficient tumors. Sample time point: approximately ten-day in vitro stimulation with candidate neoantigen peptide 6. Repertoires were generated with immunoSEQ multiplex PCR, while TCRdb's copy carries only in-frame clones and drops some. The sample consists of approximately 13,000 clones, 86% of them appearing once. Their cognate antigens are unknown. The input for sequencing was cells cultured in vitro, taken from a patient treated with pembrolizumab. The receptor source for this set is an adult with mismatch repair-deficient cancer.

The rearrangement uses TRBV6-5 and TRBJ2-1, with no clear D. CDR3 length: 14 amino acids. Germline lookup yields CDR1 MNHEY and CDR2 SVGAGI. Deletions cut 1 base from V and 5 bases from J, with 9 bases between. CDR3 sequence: CASSYFGPNNEQFF. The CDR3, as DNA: TGTGCCAGCAGTTACTTCGGACCTAACAATGAGCAGTTCTTC.

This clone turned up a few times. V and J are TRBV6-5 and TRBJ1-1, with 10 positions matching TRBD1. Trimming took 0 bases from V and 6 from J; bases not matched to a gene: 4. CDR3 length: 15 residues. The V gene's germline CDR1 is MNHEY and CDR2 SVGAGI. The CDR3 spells CASSYSWTGGAEAFF. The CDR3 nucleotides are TGTGCCAGCAGTTACTCATGGACAGGGGGGGCTGAAGCTTTCTTT.

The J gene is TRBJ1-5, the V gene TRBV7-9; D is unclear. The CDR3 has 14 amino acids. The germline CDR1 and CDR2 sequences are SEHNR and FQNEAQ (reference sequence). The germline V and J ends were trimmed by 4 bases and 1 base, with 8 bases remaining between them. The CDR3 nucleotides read TGTGCCAGCAGCTCCGGACGGAGCAATCAGCCCCAGCATTTT. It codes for CASSSGRSNQPQHF.

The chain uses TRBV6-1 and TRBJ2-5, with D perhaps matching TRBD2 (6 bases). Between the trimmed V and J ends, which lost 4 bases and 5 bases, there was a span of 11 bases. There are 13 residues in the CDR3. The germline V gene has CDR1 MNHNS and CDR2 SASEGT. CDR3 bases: TGTGCCAGCAGTGTACGGCGGGGTGAGACCCAGTACTTC. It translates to CASSVRRGETQYF.

The CDR3 loop is CASAKAVAQRNEQFF. In DNA, the CDR3 is TGTGCCAGCGCAAAAGCGGTGGCCCAGAGGAATGAGCAGTTCTTC. The chain joins TRBV7-9 to TRBJ2-1, with a possible D match to TRBD2 (5 bases). The V gene lost 8 bases and the J gene lost 7 bases, with 21 bases spanning the gap. This CDR3 is 15 amino acids long. Germline CDR1 reads SEHNR; CDR2 reads FQNEAQ (reference sequence).

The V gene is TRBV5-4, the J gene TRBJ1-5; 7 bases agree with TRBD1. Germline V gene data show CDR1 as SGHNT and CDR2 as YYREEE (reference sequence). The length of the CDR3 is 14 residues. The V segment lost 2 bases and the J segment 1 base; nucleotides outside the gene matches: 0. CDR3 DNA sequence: TGTGCCAGCAGCTTAGGGGGCAGCAATCAGCCCCAGCATTTT. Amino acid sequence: CASSLGGSNQPQHF.

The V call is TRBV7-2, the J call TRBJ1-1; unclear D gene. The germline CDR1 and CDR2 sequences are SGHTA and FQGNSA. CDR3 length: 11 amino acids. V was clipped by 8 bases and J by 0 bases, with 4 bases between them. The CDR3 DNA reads TGTGCCAGCCATATGAACACTGAAGCTTTCTTT. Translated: CASHMNTEAFF.

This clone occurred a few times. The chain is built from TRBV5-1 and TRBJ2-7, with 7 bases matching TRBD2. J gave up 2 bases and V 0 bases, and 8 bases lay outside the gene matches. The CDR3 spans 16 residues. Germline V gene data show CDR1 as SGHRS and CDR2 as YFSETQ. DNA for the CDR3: TGCGCCAGCAGCTTGGCCTCGGGAGGATCCACCTACGAGCAGTACTTC. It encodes CASSLASGGSTYEQYF. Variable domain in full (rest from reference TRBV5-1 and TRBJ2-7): KAGVTQTPRYLIKTRGQQVTLSCSPISGHRSVSWYQQTPGQGLQFLFEYFSETQRNKGNFPGRFSGRQFSNSRSEMNVSTLELGDSALYLCASSLASGGSTYEQYFGPGTRLTVT.

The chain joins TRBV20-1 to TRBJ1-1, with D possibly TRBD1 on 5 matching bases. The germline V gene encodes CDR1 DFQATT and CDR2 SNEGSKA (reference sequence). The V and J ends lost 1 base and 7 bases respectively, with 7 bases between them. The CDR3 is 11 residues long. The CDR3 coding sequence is TGCAGTGCTAGAGGTCAGGGTGAAGCTTTCTTT. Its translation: CSARGQGEAFF.

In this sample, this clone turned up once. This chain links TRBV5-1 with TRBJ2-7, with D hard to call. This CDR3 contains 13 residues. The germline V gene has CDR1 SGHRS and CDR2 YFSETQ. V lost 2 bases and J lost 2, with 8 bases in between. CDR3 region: CASSFQATYEQYF. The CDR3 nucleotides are TGCGCCAGCAGCTTCCAAGCAACCTACGAGCAGTACTTC.

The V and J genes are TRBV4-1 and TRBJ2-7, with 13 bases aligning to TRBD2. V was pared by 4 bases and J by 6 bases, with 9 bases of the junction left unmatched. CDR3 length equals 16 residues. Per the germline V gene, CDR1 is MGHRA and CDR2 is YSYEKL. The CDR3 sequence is CASSLHGLAGASEQYF. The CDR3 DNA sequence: TGCGCCAGCAGCCTGCACGGACTAGCGGGAGCCTCCGAGCAGTACTTC.

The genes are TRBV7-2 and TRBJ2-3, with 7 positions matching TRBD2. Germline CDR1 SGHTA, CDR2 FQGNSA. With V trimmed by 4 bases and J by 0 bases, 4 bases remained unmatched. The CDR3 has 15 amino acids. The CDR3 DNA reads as TGTGCCAGCAGCTCATTTAGCGGGAGCACAGATACGCAGTATTTT. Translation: CASSSFSGSTDTQYF.

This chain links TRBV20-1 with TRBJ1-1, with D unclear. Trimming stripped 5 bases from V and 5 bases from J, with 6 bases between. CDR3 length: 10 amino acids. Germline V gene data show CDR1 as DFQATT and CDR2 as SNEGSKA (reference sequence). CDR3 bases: TGCAGTGCTGGAGTAACTGAAGCTTTCTTT. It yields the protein CSAGVTEAFF.

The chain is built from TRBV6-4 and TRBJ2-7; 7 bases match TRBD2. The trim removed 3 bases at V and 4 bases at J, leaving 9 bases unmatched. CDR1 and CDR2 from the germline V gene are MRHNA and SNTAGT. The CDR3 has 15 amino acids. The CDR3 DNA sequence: TGTGCCAGCAGTGAGAGAGCGGGGCCACCTTACGAGCAGTACTTC. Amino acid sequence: CASSERAGPPYEQYF.

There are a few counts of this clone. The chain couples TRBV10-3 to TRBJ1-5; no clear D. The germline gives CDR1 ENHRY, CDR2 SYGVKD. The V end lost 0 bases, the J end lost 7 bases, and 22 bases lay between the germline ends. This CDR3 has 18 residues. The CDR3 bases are TGTGCCATCAGTGAGTCCCCGGGAGGATGGGGAATGTGGCAGCCCCAGCATTTT. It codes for CAISESPGGWGMWQPQHF.

CDR3: CASSLRRNSGANVLTF. The CDR3 DNA is TGTGCCAGCAGCTTACGACGGAACTCTGGGGCCAACGTCCTGACTTTC. The genes are TRBV5-6 and TRBJ2-6; D ambiguous. CDR3 length: 16 amino acids. Germline V gene lookup returns CDR1 SGHDT and CDR2 YYEEEE. Trimming took off 2 bases at V and 0 bases at J, with 9 bases between the two ends.

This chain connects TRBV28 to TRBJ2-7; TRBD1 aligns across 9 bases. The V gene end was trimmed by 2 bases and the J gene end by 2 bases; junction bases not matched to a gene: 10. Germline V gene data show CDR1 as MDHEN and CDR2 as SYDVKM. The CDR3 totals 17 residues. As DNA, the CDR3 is TGTGCCAGCAGTTTAACACAGGGGGCTATTTCAACCTACGAGCAGTACTTC. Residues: CASSLTQGAISTYEQYF. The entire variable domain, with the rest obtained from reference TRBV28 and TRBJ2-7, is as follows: DVKVTQSSRYLVKRTGEKVFLECVQDMDHENMFWYRQDPGLGLRLIYFSYDVKMKEKGDIPEGYSVSREKKERFSLILESASTNQTSMYLCASSLTQGAISTYEQYFGPGTRLTVT.

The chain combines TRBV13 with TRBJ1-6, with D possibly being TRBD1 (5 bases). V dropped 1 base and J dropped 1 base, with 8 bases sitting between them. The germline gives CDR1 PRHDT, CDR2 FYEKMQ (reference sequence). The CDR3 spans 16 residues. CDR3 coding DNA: TGTGCCAGCAGCTTAGAAAGGGGATCCTATAATTCACCCCTCCACTTT. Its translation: CASSLERGSYNSPLHF.

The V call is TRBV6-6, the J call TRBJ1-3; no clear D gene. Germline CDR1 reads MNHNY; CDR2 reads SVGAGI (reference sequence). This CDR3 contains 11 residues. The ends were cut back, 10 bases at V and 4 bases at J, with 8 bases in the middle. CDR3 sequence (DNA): TGTGCCACAGAGAGGGGAAACACCATATATTTT. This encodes CATERGNTIYF.

The CDR3 coding sequence is TGTGCCGCTGGACCGACCTACGAGCAGTACTTC. Its protein product is CAAGPTYEQYF. The rearrangement uses TRBV10-3 and TRBJ2-7; D gene uncertain. CDR1 and CDR2 (germline): ENHRY, SYGVKD. There are 11 residues in the CDR3. Trimming pared 11 bases from V and 2 bases from J, leaving 10 bases between.

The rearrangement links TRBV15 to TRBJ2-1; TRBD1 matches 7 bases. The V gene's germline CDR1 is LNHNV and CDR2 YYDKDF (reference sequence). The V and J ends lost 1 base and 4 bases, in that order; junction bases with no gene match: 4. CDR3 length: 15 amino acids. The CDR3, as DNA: TGTGCCACCAGCAGAGTGGGGACAGCGTACAATGAGCAGTTCTTC. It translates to CATSRVGTAYNEQFF.

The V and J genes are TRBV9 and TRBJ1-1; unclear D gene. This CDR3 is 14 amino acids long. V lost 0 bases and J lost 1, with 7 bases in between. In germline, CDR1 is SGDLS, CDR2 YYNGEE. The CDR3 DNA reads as TGTGCCAGCAGCGTAGCTGGAGGGAACACTGAAGCTTTCTTT. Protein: CASSVAGGNTEAFF.

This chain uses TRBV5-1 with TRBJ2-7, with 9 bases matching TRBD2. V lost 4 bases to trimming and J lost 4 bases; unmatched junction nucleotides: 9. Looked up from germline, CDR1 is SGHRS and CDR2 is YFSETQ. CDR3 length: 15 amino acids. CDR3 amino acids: CASSAGGTEPYEQYF. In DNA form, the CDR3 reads TGCGCCAGCAGCGCGGGGGGGACAGAACCTTACGAGCAGTACTTC. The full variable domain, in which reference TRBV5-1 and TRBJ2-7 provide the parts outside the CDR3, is KAGVTQTPRYLIKTRGQQVTLSCSPISGHRSVSWYQQTPGQGLQFLFEYFSETQRNKGNFPGRFSGRQFSNSRSEMNVSTLELGDSALYLCASSAGGTEPYEQYFGPGTRLTVT.

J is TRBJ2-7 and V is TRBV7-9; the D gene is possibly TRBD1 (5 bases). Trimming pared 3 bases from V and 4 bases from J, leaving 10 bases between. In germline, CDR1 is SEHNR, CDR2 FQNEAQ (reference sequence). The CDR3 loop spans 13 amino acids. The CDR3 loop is CASSFVREYEQYF. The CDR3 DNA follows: TGTGCCAGCAGCTTTGTCAGGGAATACGAGCAGTACTTC.

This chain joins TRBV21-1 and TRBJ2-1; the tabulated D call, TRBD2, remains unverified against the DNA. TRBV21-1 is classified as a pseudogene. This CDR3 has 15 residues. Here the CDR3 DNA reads TGTGCCAGCAGCAAAGTCGGTTGCTCCTACAATGAGCAGTTCTTC. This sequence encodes CASSKVGCSYNEQFF.

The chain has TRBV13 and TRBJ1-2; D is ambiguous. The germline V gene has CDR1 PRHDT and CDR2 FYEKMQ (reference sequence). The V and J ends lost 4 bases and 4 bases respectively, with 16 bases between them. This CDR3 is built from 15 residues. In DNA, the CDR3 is TGTGCCAGCAGCTCGGCCGGGCCCCCGCCCTATGGCTACACCTTC. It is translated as CASSSAGPPPYGYTF.

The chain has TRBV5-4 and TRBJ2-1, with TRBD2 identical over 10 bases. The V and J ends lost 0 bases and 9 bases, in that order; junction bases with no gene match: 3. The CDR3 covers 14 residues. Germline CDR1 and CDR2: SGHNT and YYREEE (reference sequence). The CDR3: CASSLDLAGAEQFF. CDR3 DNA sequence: TGTGCCAGCAGCTTGGACCTAGCGGGGGCTGAGCAGTTCTTC.